These 10 T cell receptor beta chains came from one sample sequenced in a study of control samples from healthy donors and cancer patients. Some clones are missing from TCRdb's copy, which holds only in-frame ones; the method was immunoSEQ multiplex PCR. Of about 120,000 clones listed, almost 95% were seen once; the top ten hold approximately 0.58%. The sequencing sample was made of PBMCs. These receptors all stem from an elderly man with head and neck cancer.

V and J are TRBV7-9 and TRBJ1-2; D gene ambiguous. Germline CDR1 reads SEHNR; CDR2 reads FQNEAQ (reference sequence). The CDR3 spans 10 residues. Between the trimmed V and J ends, which lost 2 bases and 8 bases, there was a span of 3 bases. The CDR3 coding sequence is TGTGCCAGCAGCTTAAACGGCTACACCTTC. As protein: CASSLNGYTF.

V usage is TRBV19 and J usage is TRBJ1-6, with a weak D call TRBD1 (6 bases). Trimming cost V 6 bases and J 9 bases, with 15 bases left between them. Germline V gene lookup returns CDR1 LNHDA and CDR2 SQIVND (reference sequence). CDR3 length: 14 residues. The CDR3 here is CASSVQGFSSPLHF. As DNA, the CDR3 is TGTGCCAGTAGCGTACAGGGATTCAGTTCACCCCTCCACTTT. The full variable domain, rest sourced from reference TRBV19 and TRBJ1-6, is DGGITQSPKYLFRKEGQNVTLSCEQNLNHDAMYWYRQDPGQGLRLIYYSQIVNDFQKGDIAEGYSVSREKKESFPLTVTSAQKNPTAFYLCASSVQGFSSPLHFGNGTRLTVT.

The chain employs TRBV3-1 (or the pseudogene TRBV3-2) and TRBJ2-2, with TRBD1 identical over 9 bases. CDR1 LGHDT and CDR2 YNNKEL come from the germline V gene (reference sequence). The CDR3 is 16 residues long. J lost 3 bases, V lost 4 bases, and 6 bases had no gene match. The CDR3 spells CASSPRTGVDTGELFF. As DNA, the CDR3 is TGTGCCAGCAGCCCTCGGACAGGGGTGGACACCGGGGAGCTGTTTTTT.

V and J are TRBV7-8 and TRBJ2-7, with TRBD2 identical over 7 bases. CDR1 and CDR2 (germline): SGHVS, FQNEAQ. V lost 1 base and J lost 5; bases outside the gene matches: 8. There are 15 residues in the CDR3. CDR3 protein: CASSLVEVGGNEQYF. CDR3 nucleotides: TGTGCCAGCAGCTTAGTAGAAGTGGGAGGGAACGAGCAGTACTTC. The variable domain in full, with the rest retrieved from reference TRBV7-8 and TRBJ2-7, is GAGVSQSPRYKVAKRGQDVALRCDPISGHVSLFWYQQALGQGPEFLTYFQNEAQLDKSGLPSDRFFAERPEGSVSTLKIQRTQQEDSAVYLCASSLVEVGGNEQYFGPGTRLTVT.

The chain combines TRBV10-2 with TRBJ1-6; 7 bases are a match to TRBD1. CDR1 and CDR2 (germline): WSHSY, SAAADI. This CDR3 has 16 residues. J lost 6 bases, V lost 0 bases, and 5 bases had no gene match. The CDR3, as DNA: TGCGCCAGCAGTGAGTCGTTGGGGACAGTTAATTCACCCCTCCACTTT. Protein product: CASSESLGTVNSPLHF.

A note on this clone: At one boundary the junction diverges from the germline segment, which might be a read error. The V and J genes are TRBV2 and TRBJ1-1; tentative D call: TRBD1 (5 bases). Germline V gives CDR1 SNHLY, CDR2 FYNNEI. The CDR3 extends over 15 amino acids. The CDR3 region has the DNA TGTGCCAGCAGGGAAGAGGAGGCGGGGGGAACTGAAGCTTTCTTT. This translates into CASREEEAGGTEAFF.

The chain couples TRBV13 to TRBJ2-7; 11 bases align to TRBD1. The CDR3 sequence is 15 residues long. V shed 3 bases and J 2 bases; nucleotides not matched to a gene: 3. From germline, CDR1 is PRHDT and CDR2 FYEKMQ (reference sequence). The CDR3 loop reads CASSFSGQGAYEQYF. The CDR3, as DNA: TGTGCCAGCAGCTTTTCGGGACAGGGGGCCTACGAGCAGTACTTC.

The chain uses TRBV7-9 and TRBJ2-1; 13 nucleotides align to TRBD2. Germline V gives CDR1 SEHNR, CDR2 FQNEAQ (reference sequence). The CDR3 runs 18 residues. V gave up 4 bases and J gave up 2 bases; unmatched junction bases: 8. As DNA, the CDR3 is TGTGCCAGCAGCTGGTTAGGCGGGACTAGCGGGACCTACAATGAGCAGTTCTTC. This translates into CASSWLGGTSGTYNEQFF.

The rearrangement joins TRBV29-1 to TRBJ1-1; tentative D call: TRBD1 (6 bases). Germline V gene data show CDR1 as SQVTM and CDR2 as ANQGSEA. CDR3 size: 13 residues. V dropped 5 bases and J dropped 1 base, with 11 bases sitting between them. The CDR3 loop is CSVSDSRNTEAFF. The CDR3 coding sequence is TGCAGCGTTTCGGACAGCCGGAACACTGAAGCTTTCTTT.

The chain combines TRBV2 with TRBJ1-1; a weak D match, TRBD1 (6 bases). CDR3 size: 14 residues. Trimming shortened V by 5 bases and J by 1 base, and 11 bases separated the two germline ends. Germline CDR1 and CDR2: SNHLY and FYNNEI. The chain's CDR3 is CASSSGVGNTEAFF. The CDR3 DNA reads as TGTGCCAGCAGTTCAGGGGTGGGGAACACTGAAGCTTTCTTT.